These 19 T cell receptor beta chains were sequenced from one sample in a study of blood T cell repertoires in COVID-19 (dated by TCRdb to 2019 to 2021). Library creation used the immunoSEQ multiplex PCR assay. TCRdb re-hosts the immuneACCESS table, in-frame sequences only. Its copies lack some clones; in the studies checked, an unresolved V gene accounts for under half of them, and the cause for the rest is not known. The sample table records some 150,000 clones; around 86% of these occur just once. The ten most abundant clones make up around 3.3% of the sample. Sequencing was performed on peripheral blood. All receptors come from a man between 65 and 85 years old with acute or convalescent COVID-19.

The chain couples TRBV3-1 (or the pseudogene TRBV3-2) to TRBJ2-1; 9 bases agree with TRBD2. The germline CDR1 and CDR2 sequences are LGHDT and YNNKEL (reference sequence). Trimming cost V 1 base and J 2 bases; bases outside gene matches: 12. The CDR3 is 19 amino acids. CDR3 DNA sequence: TGTGCCAGCAGCCAAGGCAGCCCTAAGCGGGGGGTAGCCTACAATGAGCAGTTCTTC. This sequence encodes CASSQGSPKRGVAYNEQFF.

The chain couples TRBV18 to TRBJ2-7, with D possibly being TRBD1 (6 bases). CDR1 is KGHSH, CDR2 LQKENI, per germline. With 3 bases removed from V and 7 bases from J, the gap between germline ends came to 22 bases. The CDR3 runs 16 residues. The CDR3 coding sequence is TGTGCCAGCTCACCGCCCACAGGGAAACAGTCGGGGGAGCAGTACTTC. Residues: CASSPPTGKQSGEQYF.

This chain links TRBV7-6 with TRBJ2-1; TRBD1 might be the D (5 bases). The ends were cut back, 4 bases at V and 6 bases at J, with 22 bases in the middle. Per germline, CDR1 SGHVS and CDR2 FNYEAQ. The CDR3 sequence is 17 residues long. CDR3 protein: CASSSTPDILPSNEQFF. The CDR3, as DNA: TGTGCCAGCAGCTCCACCCCGGACATCCTCCCCTCCAATGAGCAGTTCTTC.

The count of this clone is one. This chain joins TRBV21-1 and TRBJ2-2; TRBD2, as called in the table, went unchecked against the DNA. TRBV21-1 is given as a pseudogene. The CDR3 covers 17 residues. The CDR3 region has the DNA TGTGCCAGCAGCAAAGAGGGAGGGTCTACGAACACCGGGGAGCTGTTTTTT. Its translation is CASSKEGGSTNTGELFF.

The rearrangement uses TRBV29-1 and TRBJ1-2; no definite D call. The germline V gene encodes CDR1 SQVTM and CDR2 ANQGSEA. The CDR3 totals 12 residues. Trimming pared 5 bases from V and 2 bases from J, leaving 9 bases between. The CDR3: CSVQSTNYGYTF. CDR3 coding DNA: TGCAGCGTTCAGTCCACCAACTATGGCTACACCTTC.

The rearrangement uses TRBV11-2 and TRBJ2-1, with D tentatively TRBD1 (6 bases). Trimming removed 0 bases from V and 9 bases from J, with 15 bases in between. Germline V gene lookup returns CDR1 SGHAT and CDR2 FQNNGV. The CDR3 consists of 15 residues. CDR3 protein: CASSLDGSQGSEQFF. CDR3 bases: TGTGCCAGCAGCTTAGATGGGTCCCAGGGGTCTGAGCAGTTCTTC. The full variable domain, rest sourced from reference TRBV11-2 and TRBJ2-1, is EAGVAQSPRYKIIEKRQSVAFWCNPISGHATLYWYQQILGQGPKLLIQFQNNGVVDDSQLPKDRFSAERLKGVDSTLKIQPAKLEDSAVYLCASSLDGSQGSEQFFGPGTRLTVL.

This clone was counted once. This chain connects TRBV6-6 to TRBJ1-2; D gene unclear. Trimming removed 2 bases from V and 7 bases from J, with 11 bases in between. The V gene's germline CDR1 is MNHNY and CDR2 SVGAGI (reference sequence). The CDR3 sequence is 13 residues long. The CDR3 coding sequence is TGTGCCAGCAGTTACAACCCAACTACTGGCTACACCTTC. Translation: CASSYNPTTGYTF.

This chain links TRBV28 with TRBJ1-6; 8 bases are shared with TRBD1. This CDR3 contains 15 residues. CDR1 MDHEN and CDR2 SYDVKM come from the germline V gene. The J segment lost 8 bases and the V segment lost 4 bases, leaving 7 bases of the junction unmatched. The CDR3 protein is CASSSIGTGYSPLHF. The DNA for the CDR3 is TGTGCCAGCAGTTCTATCGGGACAGGTTATTCACCCCTCCACTTT.

In the case of this clone: This same CDR3 is encoded by further DNA sequences in the sample. The chain carries TRBV5-1 and TRBJ2-3; 9 bases align to TRBD1. The J segment lost 4 bases and the V segment lost 0 bases, leaving 0 bases of the junction unmatched. CDR1 and CDR2 (germline): SGHRS, YFSETQ. CDR3 length: 14 amino acids. CDR3 in amino acids: CASSLGQGADTQYF. Here the CDR3 DNA reads TGCGCCAGCAGCTTGGGACAGGGGGCAGATACGCAGTATTTT. Using reference TRBV5-1 and TRBJ2-3 for the parts outside the CDR3, the full variable domain is KAGVTQTPRYLIKTRGQQVTLSCSPISGHRSVSWYQQTPGQGLQFLFEYFSETQRNKGNFPGRFSGRQFSNSRSEMNVSTLELGDSALYLCASSLGQGADTQYFGPGTRLTVL.

The chain recombines TRBV15 with TRBJ2-7, with D perhaps TRBD2 (6 bases). The CDR3 runs to 16 residues. Germline-derived CDR1 and CDR2 are LNHNV and YYDKDF (reference sequence). V was pared by 5 bases and J by 1 base, with 18 bases between. DNA of the CDR3: TGTGCCACCAGCCGCTCGGATGCGGGGACGTCCTACGAGCAGTACTTC. It translates to CATSRSDAGTSYEQYF.

The chain links TRBV7-3 to TRBJ2-7, with 7 bases aligning to TRBD1. CDR3 length: 14 amino acids. CDR1 is SGHTA and CDR2 is FQGTGA in the germline V gene. J lost 4 bases, V lost 2 bases, and 5 bases had no gene match. The CDR3 here is CASSLFTGAYEQYF. The CDR3 DNA sequence: TGTGCCAGCAGCTTATTCACAGGGGCATACGAGCAGTACTTC.

This clone has a single count. This rearrangement joins TRBV20-1 to TRBJ1-2; possible D gene TRBD1, 6 bases. Trimming left V 6 bases short and J 10 bases short, with 15 bases between. Looked up from germline, CDR1 is DFQATT and CDR2 is SNEGSKA (reference sequence). The CDR3 consists of 11 residues. The CDR3 region has the DNA TGCAGTGCCGGATCAGGGGTTGACTACACCTTC. It yields the protein CSAGSGVDYTF.

This clone was found once. The chain combines TRBV9 with TRBJ2-3; 12 nucleotides match TRBD2. This CDR3 contains 15 residues. Germline CDR1 SGDLS, CDR2 YYNGEE. V lost 4 bases and J lost 6; bases outside the gene matches: 6. For the CDR3, the DNA is TGTGCCAGCAGCCCGAGACTAGCGGGAGAGGATACGCAGTATTTT. As protein: CASSPRLAGEDTQYF. Looking up the rest from reference TRBV9 and TRBJ2-3 gives the full variable domain: DSGVTQTPKHLITATGQRVTLRCSPRSGDLSVYWYQQSLDQGLQFLIQYYNGEERAKGNILERFSAQQFPDLHSELNLSSLELGDSALYFCASSPRLAGEDTQYFGPGTRLTVL.

The DNA for the CDR3 is TGTGCCAGCAGCCAAGATCTCAACACCATATATTTT. Translated, it gives CASSQDLNTIYF. This chain uses TRBV3-1 (or the pseudogene TRBV3-2) with TRBJ1-3; D gene uncertain. Trimming pared 0 bases from V and 7 bases from J, leaving 4 bases between. The V gene's germline CDR1 is LGHDT and CDR2 YNNKEL (reference sequence). This CDR3 has 12 amino acids.

This rearrangement joins TRBV10-3 to TRBJ2-2; 10 nucleotides align to TRBD1. This CDR3 has 17 residues. V was pared by 2 bases and J by 4 bases, with 7 bases of the junction left unmatched. The germline V gene encodes CDR1 ENHRY and CDR2 SYGVKD. The CDR3 is CAISEPSGTGVTGELFF. DNA of the CDR3: TGTGCCATCAGTGAGCCTTCCGGGACAGGGGTCACCGGGGAGCTGTTTTTT.

The sample holds one count of this clone. The chain joins TRBV7-2 to TRBJ2-5; tentatively, D is TRBD1 (5 bases). The V end was cut by 1 base, the J end by 1 base, with 7 bases between. This CDR3 has 14 residues. Germline V lookup: CDR1 SGHTA, CDR2 FQGNSA. Here the CDR3 reads CASSLGGSQETQYF. CDR3 coding DNA: TGTGCCAGCAGCTTAGGGGGCAGCCAAGAGACCCAGTACTTC.

This rearrangement joins TRBV7-3 to TRBJ2-7, with D hard to call. The CDR3 extends over 13 amino acids. V gave up 3 bases and J gave up 7 bases, with 13 bases separating them. Germline CDR1 is SGHTA and CDR2 is FQGTGA. The CDR3 DNA reads as TGTGCCAGCAGCTTGGTAGGCTACGGGGAGCAGTACTTC. This translates into CASSLVGYGEQYF.

The chain couples TRBV27 to TRBJ1-4, with TRBD1 as a possible D gene (6 bases). The V gene lost 4 bases and the J gene lost 4 bases, with 13 bases spanning the gap. Germline lookup yields CDR1 MNHEY and CDR2 SMNVEV (reference sequence). This CDR3 region has 15 residues. The CDR3 DNA is TGTGCCAGCAGTTCCATCCTAGGGGGTAATGAAAAACTGTTTTTT. Translating it yields CASSSILGGNEKLFF.

J is TRBJ2-1 and V is TRBV5-1, with 8 bases matching TRBD2. CDR3 length equals 15 residues. Germline V gene data show CDR1 as SGHRS and CDR2 as YFSETQ. Losses at the gene ends were 0 bases for V and 10 bases for J; bases not matched to a gene: 9. CDR3 nucleotides: TGCGCCAGCAGCTTGGGGTCGGTAGTAGCGGGGGAGCAGTTCTTC. It codes for CASSLGSVVAGEQFF.